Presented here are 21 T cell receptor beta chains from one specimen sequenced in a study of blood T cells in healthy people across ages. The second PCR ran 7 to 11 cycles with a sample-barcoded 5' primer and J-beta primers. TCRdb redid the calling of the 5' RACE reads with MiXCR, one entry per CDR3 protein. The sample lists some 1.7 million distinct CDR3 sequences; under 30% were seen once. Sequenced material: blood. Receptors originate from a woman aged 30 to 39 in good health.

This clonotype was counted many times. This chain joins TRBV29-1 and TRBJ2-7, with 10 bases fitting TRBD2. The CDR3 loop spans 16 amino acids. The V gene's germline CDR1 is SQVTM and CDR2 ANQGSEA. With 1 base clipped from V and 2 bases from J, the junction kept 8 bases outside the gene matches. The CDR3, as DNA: TGCAGCGTTGAAGGGACTAGCGGTGACCTTCCCTACGAGCAGTACTTC. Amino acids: CSVEGTSGDLPYEQYF.

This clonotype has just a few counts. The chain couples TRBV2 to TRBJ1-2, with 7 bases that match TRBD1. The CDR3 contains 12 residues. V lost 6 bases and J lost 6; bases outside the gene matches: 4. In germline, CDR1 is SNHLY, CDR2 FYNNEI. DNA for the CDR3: TGTGCCAGCAGATGGGACAGCAATGGCTACACCTTC. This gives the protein CASRWDSNGYTF.

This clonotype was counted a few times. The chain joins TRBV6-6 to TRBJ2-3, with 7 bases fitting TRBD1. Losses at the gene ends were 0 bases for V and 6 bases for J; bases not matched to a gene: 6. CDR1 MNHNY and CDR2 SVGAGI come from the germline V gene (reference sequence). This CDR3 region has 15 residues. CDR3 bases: TGTGCCAGCAGTTACTCCACGGCCAGGGGGGATACGCAGTATTTT. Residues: CASSYSTARGDTQYF.

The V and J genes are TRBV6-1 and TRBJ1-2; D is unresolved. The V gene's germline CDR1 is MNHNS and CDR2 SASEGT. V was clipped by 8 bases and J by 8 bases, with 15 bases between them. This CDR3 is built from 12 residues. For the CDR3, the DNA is TGTGCCAGCGAATGGCGTGGGGTGGGCTACACCTTC. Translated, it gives CASEWRGVGYTF.

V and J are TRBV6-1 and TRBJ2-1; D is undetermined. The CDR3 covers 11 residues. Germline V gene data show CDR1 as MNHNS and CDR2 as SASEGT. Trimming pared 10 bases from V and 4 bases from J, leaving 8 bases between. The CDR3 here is CATTLYNEQFF. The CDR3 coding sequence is TGTGCCACGACCCTATACAATGAGCAGTTCTTC.

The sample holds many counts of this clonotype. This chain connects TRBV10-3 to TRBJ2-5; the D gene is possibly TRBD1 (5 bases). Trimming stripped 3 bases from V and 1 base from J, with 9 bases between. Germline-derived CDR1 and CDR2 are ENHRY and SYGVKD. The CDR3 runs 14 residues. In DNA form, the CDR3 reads TGTGCCATCAGTGACCAAGACAGCCAAGAGACCCAGTACTTC. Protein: CAISDQDSQETQYF.

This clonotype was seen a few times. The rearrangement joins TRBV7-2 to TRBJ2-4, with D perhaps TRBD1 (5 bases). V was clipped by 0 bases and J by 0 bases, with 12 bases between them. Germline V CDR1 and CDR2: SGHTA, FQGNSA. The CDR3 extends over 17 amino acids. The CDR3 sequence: CASSLAVTALAKNIQYF. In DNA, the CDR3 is TGTGCCAGCAGCTTAGCGGTGACAGCCTTAGCCAAAAACATTCAGTACTTC.

The CDR3 region is CASSEGAEANEQFF. The CDR3 coding sequence is TGTGCCAGCAGTGAGGGTGCGGAGGCCAATGAGCAGTTCTTC. V gene TRBV6-4 combines with J gene TRBJ2-1; tentative D call: TRBD2 (5 bases). The CDR3 covers 14 residues. Trimming took 3 bases from V and 6 from J, leaving 12 bases between them. From germline, CDR1 is MRHNA and CDR2 SNTAGT.

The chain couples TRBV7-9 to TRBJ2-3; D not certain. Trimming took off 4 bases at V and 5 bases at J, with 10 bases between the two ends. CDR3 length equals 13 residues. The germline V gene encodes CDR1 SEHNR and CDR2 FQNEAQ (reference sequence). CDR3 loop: CASSSKDGDTQYF. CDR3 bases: TGTGCCAGCAGCTCAAAGGACGGAGATACGCAGTATTTT.

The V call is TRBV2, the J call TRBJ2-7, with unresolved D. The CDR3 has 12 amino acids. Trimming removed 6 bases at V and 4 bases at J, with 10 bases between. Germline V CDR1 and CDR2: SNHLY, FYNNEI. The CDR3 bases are TGTGCCAGCAGAGCCCCTCCTTACGAGCAGTACTTC. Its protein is CASRAPPYEQYF.

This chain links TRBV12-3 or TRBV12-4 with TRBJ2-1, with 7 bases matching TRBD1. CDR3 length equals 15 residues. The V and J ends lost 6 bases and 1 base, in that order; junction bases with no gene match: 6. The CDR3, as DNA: TGTGCCAGCAGGAAGGGGGCTGGGTCCTACAATGAGCAGTTCTTC. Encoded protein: CASRKGAGSYNEQFF.

The CDR3 protein is CASSSPSLAGVSYNEQFF. In DNA form, the CDR3 reads TGTGCCAGCAGTTCACCTAGTCTAGCGGGAGTGTCCTACAATGAGCAGTTCTTC. The rearrangement links TRBV6-5 to TRBJ2-1; 10 bases are a match to TRBD2. The length of the CDR3 is 18 residues. The trim removed 4 bases at V and 1 base at J, leaving 10 bases unmatched. Looked up from germline, CDR1 is MNHEY and CDR2 is SVGAGI.

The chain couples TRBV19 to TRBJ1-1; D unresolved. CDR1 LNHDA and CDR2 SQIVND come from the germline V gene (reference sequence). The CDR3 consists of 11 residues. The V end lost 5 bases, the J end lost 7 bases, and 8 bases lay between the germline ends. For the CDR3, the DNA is TGTGCCAGTAGTTCCTACCGTGAAGCTTTCTTT. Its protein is CASSSYREAFF.

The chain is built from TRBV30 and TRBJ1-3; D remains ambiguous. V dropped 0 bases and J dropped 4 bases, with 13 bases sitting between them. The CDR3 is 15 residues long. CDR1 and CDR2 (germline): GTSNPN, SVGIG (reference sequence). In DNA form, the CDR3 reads TGTGCCTGGAGTGTACTGGGAGGACGCGGAAACACCATATATTTT. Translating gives CAWSVLGGRGNTIYF.

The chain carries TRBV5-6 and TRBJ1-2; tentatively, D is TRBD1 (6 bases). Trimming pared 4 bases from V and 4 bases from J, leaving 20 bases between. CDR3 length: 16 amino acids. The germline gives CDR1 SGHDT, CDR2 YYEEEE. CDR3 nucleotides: TGTGCCAGCAGCCCTGAGACAGGCTTAGACTCCTATGGCTACACCTTC. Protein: CASSPETGLDSYGYTF.

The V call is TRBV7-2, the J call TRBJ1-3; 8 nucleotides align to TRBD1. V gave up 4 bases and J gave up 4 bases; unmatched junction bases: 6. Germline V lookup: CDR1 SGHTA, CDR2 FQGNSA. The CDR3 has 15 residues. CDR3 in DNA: TGTGCCAGCAGCTCCCAGGGGGCTTACGGAAACACCATATATTTT. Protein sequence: CASSSQGAYGNTIYF. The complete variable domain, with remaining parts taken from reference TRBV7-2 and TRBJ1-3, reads GAGVSQSPSNKVTEKGKDVELRCDPISGHTALYWYRQSLGQGLEFLIYFQGNSAPDKSGLPSDRFSAERTGGSVSTLTIQRTQQEDSAVYLCASSSQGAYGNTIYFGEGSWLTVV.

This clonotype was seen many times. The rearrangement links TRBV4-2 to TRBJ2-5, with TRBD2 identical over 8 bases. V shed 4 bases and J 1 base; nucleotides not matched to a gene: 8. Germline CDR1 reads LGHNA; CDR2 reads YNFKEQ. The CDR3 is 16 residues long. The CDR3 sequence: CASSRPGGGRQETQYF. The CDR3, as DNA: TGTGCCAGCAGCCGCCCGGGCGGGGGGCGCCAAGAGACCCAGTACTTC.

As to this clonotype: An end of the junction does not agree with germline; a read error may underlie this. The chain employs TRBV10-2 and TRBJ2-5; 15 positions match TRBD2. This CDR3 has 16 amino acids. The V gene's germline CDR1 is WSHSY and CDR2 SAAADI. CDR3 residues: CAGSRTSGRAGETQYF. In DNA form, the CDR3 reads TGCGCCGGCAGCCGGACTAGCGGGAGGGCCGGGGAGACCCAGTACTTC.

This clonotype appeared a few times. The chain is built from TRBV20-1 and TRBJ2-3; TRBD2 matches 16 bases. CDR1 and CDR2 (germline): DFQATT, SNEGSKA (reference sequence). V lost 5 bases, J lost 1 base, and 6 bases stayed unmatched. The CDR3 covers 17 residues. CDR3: CSAAGTSGGAGTDTQYF. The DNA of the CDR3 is TGCAGTGCTGCCGGGACTAGCGGGGGGGCCGGCACAGATACGCAGTATTTT.

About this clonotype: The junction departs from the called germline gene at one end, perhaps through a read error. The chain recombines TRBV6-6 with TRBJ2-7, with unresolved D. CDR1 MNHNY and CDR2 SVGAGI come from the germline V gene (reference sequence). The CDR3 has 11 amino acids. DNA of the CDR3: TGTGTCAGCAGTTCGTACTACGAGCAGTACTTC. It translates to CVSSSYYEQYF.

The CDR3 sequence: CATSRTGVGEQFF. Here the CDR3 DNA reads TGTGCCACCAGTCGGACAGGGGTCGGCGAGCAGTTCTTC. The chain carries TRBV24-1 and TRBJ2-1, with 9 bases lining up with TRBD1. The germline V gene encodes CDR1 KGHDR and CDR2 SFDVKD. Unmatched junction bases numbered 6, after V lost 6 bases and J lost 10 bases. The CDR3 runs to 13 residues.